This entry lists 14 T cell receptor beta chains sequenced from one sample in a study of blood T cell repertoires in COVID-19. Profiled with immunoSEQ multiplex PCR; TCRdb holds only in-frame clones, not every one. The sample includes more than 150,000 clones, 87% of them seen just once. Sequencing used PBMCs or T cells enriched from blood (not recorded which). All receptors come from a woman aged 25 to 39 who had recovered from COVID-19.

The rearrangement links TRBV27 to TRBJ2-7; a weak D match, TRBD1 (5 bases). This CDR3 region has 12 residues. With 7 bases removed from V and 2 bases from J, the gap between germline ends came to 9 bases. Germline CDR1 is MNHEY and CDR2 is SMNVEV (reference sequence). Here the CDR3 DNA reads TGTGCCAGCATGCAGGGCCCCTACGAGCAGTACTTC. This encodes CASMQGPYEQYF.

The CDR3 bases are TGTGCCACCAGTGATTTATGGGACAGGGGTGAGGATACGCAGTATTTT. It is translated as CATSDLWDRGEDTQYF. The chain joins TRBV24-1 to TRBJ2-3, with 10 positions matching TRBD1. Germline V gene data show CDR1 as KGHDR and CDR2 as SFDVKD. This CDR3 contains 16 residues. V lost 1 base to trimming and J lost 6 bases; unmatched junction nucleotides: 6.

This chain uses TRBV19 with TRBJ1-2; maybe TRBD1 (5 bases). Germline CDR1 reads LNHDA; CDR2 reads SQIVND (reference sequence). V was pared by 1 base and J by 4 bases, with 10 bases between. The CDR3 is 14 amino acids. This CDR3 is CASSIGGTLYGYTF. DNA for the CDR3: TGTGCCAGTAGTATAGGTGGGACTCTCTATGGCTACACCTTC.

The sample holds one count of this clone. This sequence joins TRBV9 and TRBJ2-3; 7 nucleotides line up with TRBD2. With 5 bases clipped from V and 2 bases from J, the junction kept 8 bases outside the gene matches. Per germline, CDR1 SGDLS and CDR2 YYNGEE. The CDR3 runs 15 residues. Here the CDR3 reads CASRPNSGHTDTQYF. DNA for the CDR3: TGTGCCAGCAGGCCAAATAGCGGGCACACAGATACGCAGTATTTT.

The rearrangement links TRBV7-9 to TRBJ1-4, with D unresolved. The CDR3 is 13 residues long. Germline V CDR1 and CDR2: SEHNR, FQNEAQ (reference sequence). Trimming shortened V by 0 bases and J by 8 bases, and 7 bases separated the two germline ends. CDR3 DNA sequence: TGTGCCAGCAGCTTAGCCCCGGGGGAAAAACTGTTTTTT. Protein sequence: CASSLAPGEKLFF.

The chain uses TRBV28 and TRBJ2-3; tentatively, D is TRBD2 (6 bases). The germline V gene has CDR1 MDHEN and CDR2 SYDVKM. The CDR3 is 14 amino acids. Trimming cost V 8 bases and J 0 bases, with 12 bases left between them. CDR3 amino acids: CASHGGTSTDTQYF. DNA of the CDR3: TGTGCCAGCCACGGAGGGACTAGCACAGATACGCAGTATTTT.

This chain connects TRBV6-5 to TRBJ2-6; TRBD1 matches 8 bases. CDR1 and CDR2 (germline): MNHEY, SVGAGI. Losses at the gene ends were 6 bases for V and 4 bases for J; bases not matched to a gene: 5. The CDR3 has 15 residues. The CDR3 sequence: CASRRTGSGANVLTF. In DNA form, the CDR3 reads TGTGCCAGCAGACGGACAGGGTCGGGGGCCAACGTCCTGACTTTC.

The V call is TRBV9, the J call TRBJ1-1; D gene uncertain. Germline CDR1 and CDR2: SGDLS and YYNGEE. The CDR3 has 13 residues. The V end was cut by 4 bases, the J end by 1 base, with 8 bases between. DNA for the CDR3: TGTGCCAGCAGCCCCGCGGGGAACACTGAAGCTTTCTTT. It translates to CASSPAGNTEAFF.

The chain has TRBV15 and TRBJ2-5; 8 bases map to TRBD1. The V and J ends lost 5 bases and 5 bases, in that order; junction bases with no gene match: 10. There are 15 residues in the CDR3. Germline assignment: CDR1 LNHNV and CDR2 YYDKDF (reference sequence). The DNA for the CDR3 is TGTGCCACCAGCCTCCGGGACAGGCGATCGGAGACCCAGTACTTC. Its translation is CATSLRDRRSETQYF.

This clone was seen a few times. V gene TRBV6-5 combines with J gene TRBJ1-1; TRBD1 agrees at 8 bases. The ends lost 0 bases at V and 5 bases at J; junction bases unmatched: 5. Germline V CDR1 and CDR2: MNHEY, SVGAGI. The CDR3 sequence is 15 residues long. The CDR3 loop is CASSYSTDRVTEAFF. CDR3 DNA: TGTGCCAGCAGTTACTCGACGGACAGGGTAACTGAAGCTTTCTTT.

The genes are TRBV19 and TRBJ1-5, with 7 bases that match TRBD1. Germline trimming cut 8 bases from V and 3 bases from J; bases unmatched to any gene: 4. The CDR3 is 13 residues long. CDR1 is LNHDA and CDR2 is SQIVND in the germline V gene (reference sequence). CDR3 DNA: TGTGCCAGTGTGGACAGGATCAATCAGCCCCAGCATTTT. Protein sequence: CASVDRINQPQHF.

In DNA, the CDR3 is TGCGCCAGCAGCCAAGAAAGGGCGAGACTAGCGGAGCAGTTCTTC. Its protein product is CASSQERARLAEQFF. The V and J genes are TRBV4-3 and TRBJ2-1; 8 nucleotides match TRBD2. CDR1 and CDR2 (germline): LGHNA, YSLEER. With V trimmed by 0 bases and J by 10 bases, 8 bases remained unmatched. The CDR3 loop spans 15 amino acids.

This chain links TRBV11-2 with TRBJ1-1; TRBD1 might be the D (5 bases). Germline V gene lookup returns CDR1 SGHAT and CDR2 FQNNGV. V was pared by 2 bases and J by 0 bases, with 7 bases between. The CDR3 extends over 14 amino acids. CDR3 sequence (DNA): TGTGCCAGCAGCTTACAGGGCTTGAACACTGAAGCTTTCTTT. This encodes CASSLQGLNTEAFF.

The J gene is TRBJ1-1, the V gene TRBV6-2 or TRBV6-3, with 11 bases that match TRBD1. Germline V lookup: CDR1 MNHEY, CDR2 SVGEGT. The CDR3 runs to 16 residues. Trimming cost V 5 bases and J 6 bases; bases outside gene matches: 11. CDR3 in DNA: TGTGCCAGCAGTCGACGCGGGGGACAGGGGGAACCTGAAGCTTTCTTT. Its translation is CASSRRGGQGEPEAFF.